Sequencing of this T cell receptor (beta chain) was carried out in a study of OX40 agonist ivuxolimab in advanced cancers. Some background on the complete study: Ivuxolimab was an agonistic, fully human IgG2 monoclonal antibody directed against OX40 (CD134), a costimulatory receptor. The paper covers the monotherapy dose-escalation part of the phase I ivuxolimab trial, which included N of about 50 patients. The point of sequencing TCRbeta in the periphery was to test whether ivuxolimab changed TCR sequence diversity and drove clonal T-cell expansion. Intravenous ivuxolimab was administered to patients every 2 weeks at six dose levels: 0.01, 0.1, 0.3, 1.5, 3 and 10 mg/kg. A male proportion of 82.7% and a mean age of approximately 55 years, ranging from roughly 23 to 90, were recorded for the dose-escalation cohort. Among the 50 to 55 dose-escalation patients, around 20 had hepatocellular carcinoma, around 15 melanoma, 9 renal cell carcinoma and 9 head and neck cancer. Patients were allowed to have had prior anti-PD-1, anti-PD-L1 or anti-CTLA-4 therapy, and 40% of the dose-escalation patients had been treated with checkpoint inhibitors. Partial responses occurred in three dose-escalation patients: two with cutaneous melanoma and one with hepatocellular carcinoma.

For sequencing of the TCRbeta CDR3 region, genomic DNA was extracted from the sorted cells. TCRbeta CDR3 regions were sequenced using the immunoSEQ Assay. TCRdb's version of the immuneACCESS table is confined to in-frame rearrangements and falls short of the full clone set. An unresolved V gene accounts for under half of the shortfall where checked; the remainder is of unknown origin. Counted in this sample were 100,000 or so clones; around 85% of them appeared once. 3% to 4.5% of the sample is in the top ten clones. V drops 4 bases and J drops 7 bases, leaving 26 bases in between. The germline V gene (reference sequence) specifies MNHEY as CDR1 and SMNVEV as CDR2. Including the terminal cysteine and phenylalanine, the CDR3 comprises 18 residues. CDR3 DNA is the only sequence kept; it has 54 bases, read in frame from the first base. General findings and caveats noted by the study authors: After ivuxolimab, CD8+ T cells had more expanded clones than CD4+ T cells on average. In the 0.1-3.0 mg/kg groups, partial responders had among the lowest normalized peripheral clonal expansion, particularly in CD8+ T cells. Clonal expansion of both CD4+ and CD8+ blood T cells was observed from baseline to week 6 at doses 0.1 to 3.0 mg/kg. Low levels of normalized T-cell clonal expansion were also shown by some nonresponding patients. Antigen specificity was not determined for the clonally expanded peripheral T cells.

The trial excluded patients who had a history of autoimmune disease or were on systemic immunosuppression. Peripheral blood for TCR sequencing was collected from all dose cohorts at baseline, on cycle 4 day 1, and on cycle 7 day 1. The samples were drawn from a first-in-human, open-label, multicenter phase I dose-escalation trial of ivuxolimab. Adults with locally advanced or metastatic melanoma, renal cell carcinoma, hepatocellular carcinoma or head and neck squamous cell carcinoma were enrolled in the trial. CD4+ and CD8+ T cells were sorted separately from peripheral blood before TCR sequencing. Comment on this clone: There is no known antigen for this receptor. Per-base quality was not reported, and no clone a single base away is much larger than it.

The rearrangement combines TRBV27 with TRBJ2-1; matching of 6 bases hints at TRBD2 as the D gene. The sequences come from CD4+ or CD8+ T cells sorted from blood, collected in a trial of the OX40 agonist ivuxolimab. The clonotype comes from an adult with an advanced solid tumor such as melanoma, head and neck, liver or kidney cancer. Read as DNA, the sequence is TGTGCCAGCAGTTCGCACCCTCGGGGTGGGACTCGCCAGAATGAGCAGTTCTTC. Its protein reads: CASSSHPRGGTRQNEQFF.